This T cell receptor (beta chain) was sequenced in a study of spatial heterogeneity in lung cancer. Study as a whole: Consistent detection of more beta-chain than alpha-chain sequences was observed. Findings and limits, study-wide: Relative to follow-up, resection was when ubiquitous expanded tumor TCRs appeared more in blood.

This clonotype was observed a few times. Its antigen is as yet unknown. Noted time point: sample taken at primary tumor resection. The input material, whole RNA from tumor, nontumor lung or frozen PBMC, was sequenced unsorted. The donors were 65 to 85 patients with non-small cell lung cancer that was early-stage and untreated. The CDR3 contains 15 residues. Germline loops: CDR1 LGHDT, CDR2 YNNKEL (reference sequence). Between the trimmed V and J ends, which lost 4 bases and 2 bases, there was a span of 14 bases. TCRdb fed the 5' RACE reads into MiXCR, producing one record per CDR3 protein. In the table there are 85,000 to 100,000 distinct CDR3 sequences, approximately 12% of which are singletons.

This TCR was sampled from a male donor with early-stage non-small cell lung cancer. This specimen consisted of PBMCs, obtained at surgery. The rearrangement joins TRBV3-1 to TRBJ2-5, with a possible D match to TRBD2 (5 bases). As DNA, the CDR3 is TGTGCCAGCAGCCCCCACCGAGGGTATCAAGAGACCCAGTACTTC. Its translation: CASSPHRGYQETQYF.